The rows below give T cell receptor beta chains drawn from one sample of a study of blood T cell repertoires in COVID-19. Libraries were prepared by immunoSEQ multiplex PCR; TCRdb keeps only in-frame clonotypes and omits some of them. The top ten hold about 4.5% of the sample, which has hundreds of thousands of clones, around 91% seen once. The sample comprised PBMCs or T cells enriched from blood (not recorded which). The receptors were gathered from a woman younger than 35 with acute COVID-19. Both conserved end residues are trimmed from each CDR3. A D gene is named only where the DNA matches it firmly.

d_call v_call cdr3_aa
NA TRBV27 ASSLSRTRDYEQY
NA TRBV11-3 ASSLGQNNSPLH
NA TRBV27 ASSFFFSPSGANTEAF
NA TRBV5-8 ASSPAVEQY
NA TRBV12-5 ASGFAVGELF
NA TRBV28 ASRDFLQETQY
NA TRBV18 ASSPPNGRPSSSEKLF
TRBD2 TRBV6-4 ASSAAGTSNNEQF
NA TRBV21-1 ASSPRYRIHSYNEQF
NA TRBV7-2 ASSLEAPSYNSPLH
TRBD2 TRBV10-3 ATTLAGGEEQY
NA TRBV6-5 ASTFGREADTQY
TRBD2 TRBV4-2 ASSQVSPREGETQY
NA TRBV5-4 ASSFDLAVSYEQY
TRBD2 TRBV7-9 ASSLDAGGGSDTQY
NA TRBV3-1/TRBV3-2 ASSPRAKGGQGSPTNEKLF
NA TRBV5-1 ASSLAANEKLF
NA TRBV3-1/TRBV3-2 ASSPGGDNQPQH
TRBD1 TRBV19 ASRDRIYEAF
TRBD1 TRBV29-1 SVTRDRSTDTQY
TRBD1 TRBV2 ASSGQGNTEAF
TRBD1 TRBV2 ASRGQGNTEAF
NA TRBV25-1 ASPYIRGQPQH
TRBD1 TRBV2 ASSPGQGAGQPQH
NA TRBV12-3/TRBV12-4 ASTTRMSPLH
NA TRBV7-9 ASSSAGRETTGELF
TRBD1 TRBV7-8 ASSSWTGGKGNTEAF
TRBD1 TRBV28 ASSRTGDQPQH
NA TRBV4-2 ASSQVSRGLNEQF
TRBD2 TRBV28 ASSWAGEGTDTQY
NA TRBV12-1 AIYRRLAGGGETQY
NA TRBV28 ASSSSYGYT
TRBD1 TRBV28 ASSFRQGELANEKLF
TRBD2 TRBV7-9 ASSHRLAGGSNEQF
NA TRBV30 AWSEGLQYSGNTIY
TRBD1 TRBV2 ASRIRQGRGTNYGYT
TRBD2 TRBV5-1 ASSPPGTSGSYIQY
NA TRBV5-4 ASSLGPGGRDQGYEQY
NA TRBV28 ASSYGGKNTEAF
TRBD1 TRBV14 ASSIMDREETQY
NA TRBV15 ATSREAIPGELF